The rows below give T cell receptor beta chains drawn from one sample of a study of kidney transplant recipient with SARS-CoV-2 infection. One entry per CDR3 protein results from TCRdb running MiXCR on the reads. The sample carries approximately 250,000 distinct CDR3 sequences, around 28% recorded once. The starting material was a blood sample, obtained at baseline and between days 110 and 120 from a kidney transplant recipient. All receptors come from a young adult male patient who had COVID-19 and was a kidney transplant recipient. Some T cells may arise from the graft donor. CDR3s include the opening cysteine and the closing phenylalanine or tryptophan. Each record gives: V gene, J gene, clone size, D gene, CDR3 protein, CDR3 DNA. D genes are given only for firm matches. The size of a clone is reported for some rows only, either as once, few or many, or as a class for expanded clones.

V: TRBV5-1
J: TRBJ2-5
size: .
D: .
CDR3: CASSSMGGGEETQYF
DNA: TGCGCCAGCAGCTCGATGGGAGGCGGGGAAGAGACCCAGTACTTC

V: TRBV14
J: TRBJ1-1
size: many
D: .
CDR3: CASSQGPMNTEAFF
DNA: TGTGCCAGCAGCCAAGGACCGATGAACACTGAAGCTTTCTTT

V: TRBV8-2
J: TRBJ1-2
size: many
D: .
CDR3: CGSCGNDSRKTYGYTF
DNA: TGTGGCAGTTGCGGTAATGATAGCCGAAAGACCTATGGCTACACCTTC

V: TRBV20-1
J: TRBJ2-1
size: .
D: .
CDR3: CSARTNDEQFF
DNA: TGCAGTGCTAGGACTAATGATGAGCAGTTCTTC

V: TRBV15
J: TRBJ2-7
size: .
D: .
CDR3: CATSRDAVGPPPCAPPPAYEQYF
DNA: TGTGCCACCAGCAGAGACGCCGTGGGACCTCCCCCGTGTGCCCCCCCCCCGGCCTACGAGCAGTACTTC

V: TRBV10-2
J: TRBJ2-4
size: few
D: TRBD2
CDR3: CASSALAGGTAKNIQYF
DNA: TGCGCCAGCAGTGCACTAGCGGGAGGCACTGCCAAAAACATTCAGTACTTC

V: TRBV5-1
J: TRBJ1-6
size: many
D: .
CDR3: CASSLPAGDSPLHF
DNA: TGCGCCAGCAGCTTGCCAGCGGGGGATTCACCCCTCCACTTT

V: TRBV30
J: TRBJ2-3
size: .
D: .
CDR3: CAWSIRSSSTDTQYF
DNA: TGTGCCTGGAGTATCAGGTCCTCTAGCACAGATACGCAGTATTTT

V: TRBV7-2
J: TRBJ1-3
size: many
D: .
CDR3: CASSLAGGNSGNTIYF
DNA: TGTGCCAGCAGCTTAGCGGGCGGTAACTCTGGAAACACCATATATTTT

V: TRBV5-1
J: TRBJ2-2
size: .
D: TRBD2
CDR3: CASSLGWTSGYSLNTGELFF
DNA: TGCGCCAGCAGCTTGGGTTGGACTAGCGGATACTCTTTGAACACCGGGGAGCTGTTTTTT

V: TRBV28
J: TRBJ1-2
size: many
D: .
CDR3: CATENGAGYGYTF
DNA: TGTGCCACCGAGAACGGCGCTGGGTATGGCTACACCTTC

V: TRBV11-3
J: TRBJ1-2
size: many
D: .
CDR3: CASSPGDDLGKTYGYTF
DNA: TGTGCCAGCAGCCCGGGGGACGATCTCGGAAAGACCTATGGCTACACCTTC

V: TRBV27
J: TRBJ2-3
size: .
D: .
CDR3: CASSLSRTDTQYF
DNA: TGTGCCAGCAGTTTATCTCGCACAGATACGCAGTATTTT